The T cell receptor (beta chain) under discussion was sequenced for a study of cytomegalovirus exposure and HLA in healthy donors. Trimming took 3 bases from V and 2 from J, leaving 13 bases between them. The CDR3 contains 15 residues. CDR1 SGHTA and CDR2 FQGNSA come from the germline V gene. Clones were read by immunoSEQ multiplex PCR, and TCRdb kept only the in-frame ones, dropping some. The table records 150,000 to 200,000 clones, 85% of them present only once. The V call is TRBV7-2, the J call TRBJ2-5, with TRBD2 as a possible D gene (6 bases). The TCR sequence derives from a man aged 30 to 45 in good health and CMV-seropositive. Sequenced sample: PBMCs. The CDR3 DNA sequence: TGTGCCAGCAGCTTTTCTCCGGGGGTGCAAGAGACCCAGTACTTC. Protein sequence: CASSFSPGVQETQYF.